These T cell receptor beta chains were read from a single sample in a study of shared clonotypes between healthy human individuals. The repertoire was sequenced with immunoSEQ multiplex PCR; TCRdb's copy has only in-frame clones and lacks some. Here the sample spans some 1 million clones, 60% to 80% being singletons. The sample taken for sequencing was memory CD4+ T cells sorted from blood. The receptors here all came from a man between 18 and 35 years old in good health. Both conserved end residues are trimmed from each CDR3.

TRBV7-2 | ASSLDEGVPYGYT
TRBV6-6 | ASSKGQVQETQY
TRBV18 | ASSIDRVDTQY
TRBV10-1 | ASSSGTGNSPLH
TRBV5-1 | ASSPGQGLLLTSSGANVLT
TRBV11-2 | ASSLSDRATYEQY
TRBV5-4 | ASTFASGHTGELF
TRBV11-2 | ASSLSRERRTGELF
TRBV2 | ASSAGRGQYEQY
TRBV5-1 | ASSRGDTSSYEQY
TRBV2 | ASIPDRGYEQY
TRBV5-1 | ASSPTTGGYEQF
TRBV5-1 | ASSLDTKYEQY
TRBV29-1 | SVDRSETQY
TRBV2 | ASSENRDQPQH
TRBV25-1 | ASRRRTMETQY
TRBV5-1 | ASSPGGTFLNEQF
TRBV9 | ASSPRDITNTGELF
TRBV18 | ASSPGQGALTDTQY
TRBV6-1 | ASSDRWHEKLF
TRBV6-5 | ASSYRRQNYGYT
TRBV30 | ARGSGNTIY
TRBV5-1 | ASSQGGNGYT
TRBV9 | ASSVGPGESPLH
TRBV19 | ASSISTATNEKLF
TRBV11-1 | ASSPDEGNTGELF
TRBV6-6 | ASHPWGGTLNEQF
TRBV10-2 | ASSEPGGVSSYNEQF
TRBV6-6 | ASSYWRTSGRIEQY
TRBV2 | ASSTNRGGLNIQY
TRBV5-5 | ASSLDTYLTYEQY
TRBV20-1 | SATDRPEQY
TRBV6-1 | AITREMTYEQY
TRBV15 | ATSRVGSGSSYEQY
TRBV15 | ATSRKVAPEAF
TRBV7-9 | ASSLGRGSSYEQY
TRBV27 | ASSSLLGLAGASDTQY